This is a list of T cell receptor beta chains from one sample in a study of blood T cell repertoires in COVID-19. Sequenced by immunoSEQ multiplex PCR; TCRdb stores in-frame clones only, minus some. The sample yields fewer than 120,000 clones, approximately 82% seen once. What was sequenced was peripheral blood. The receptors here all came from a woman older than 75 with acute or convalescent COVID-19. Both conserved end residues are part of each CDR3. The D gene is left open where the match is weak. Clone sizes are given selectively: once, few, many, or a class where the clone is expanded.

clone_size	j_call	d_call	cdr3_length	v_call	cdr3_nt	cdr3_aa
few	TRBJ1-1	TRBD1	16	TRBV5-1	TGCGCCAGCAGCAAAGGACAGGTTTCCCTGAACACTGAAGCTTTCTTT	CASSKGQVSLNTEAFF
.	TRBJ2-3	TRBD2	16	TRBV5-6	TGTGCCAGCAGCCTGATAGCGGGATCGACCACAGATACGCAGTATTTT	CASSLIAGSTTDTQYF
.	TRBJ2-1	.	16	TRBV24-1	TGTGCCACCAGTGACCAGAGAGCGGTCACCTACAATGAGCAGTTCTTC	CATSDQRAVTYNEQFF
.	TRBJ1-1	.	11	TRBV12-3/TRBV12-4	TGTGCCAGCAGTACCACCGCCTATAAGTTCTTT	CASSTTAYKFF
few	TRBJ1-4	TRBD1	15	TRBV7-9	TGTGCCAGCAGCCTCCGACAGGGTGTTAATGAAAAACTGTTTTTT	CASSLRQGVNEKLFF
.	TRBJ2-5	.	14	TRBV30	TGTGCCTGGAGTGTTTTTGCGGTGCAAGAGACCCAGTACTTC	CAWSVFAVQETQYF
.	TRBJ2-7	.	11	TRBV5-5	TGTGCCAGCAGCCGTAACTACGAGCAGTACTTC	CASSRNYEQYF
.	TRBJ2-1	TRBD2	15	TRBV9	TGTGCCAGCAGCGTATTAGCGGGGGGCTACAATGAGCAGTTCTTC	CASSVLAGGYNEQFF
few	TRBJ2-7	TRBD2	16	TRBV4-2	TGTGCCAGCAGCCACCTTAGCGGGCTCACCCCCTACGAGCAGTACTTC	CASSHLSGLTPYEQYF
.	TRBJ2-1	TRBD2	16	TRBV10-2	TGCGCCAGCACCGGGACTAGCGGGAGTTCCTACAATGAGCAGTTCTTC	CASTGTSGSSYNEQFF
.	TRBJ2-3	TRBD2	16	TRBV7-2	TGTGCCAGCAACGGTTTTCGGGGGGGGCGCACAGATACGCAGTATTTT	CASNGFRGGRTDTQYF
.	TRBJ1-3	.	11	TRBV29-1	TGCAGCGCCGGTTATCGGGACACCATATATTTT	CSAGYRDTIYF
.	TRBJ1-1	TRBD1	14	TRBV10-3	TGTGCCATCAGCTCGACAGGGACCCTTGTAAGGGCTTTCTTT	CAISSTGTLVRAFF
.	TRBJ1-1	.	14	TRBV7-8	TGTGCCAGCAGCTTCAGTCGGAGAAACACTGAAGCTTTCTTT	CASSFSRRNTEAFF
.	TRBJ1-6	.	13	TRBV12-5	TGTGCTAGTGGTTTGGTACAGGTTTCACCCCTCCACTTT	CASGLVQVSPLHF
.	TRBJ2-7	.	17	TRBV5-1	TGCGCCAGCAGCCCGACCTACCGGGCCGTAGCGTCTTACGAGCAGTACTTC	CASSPTYRAVASYEQYF
.	TRBJ1-2	.	14	TRBV18	TGTGCCAGCTCGACTAACACCCTTAACTATGGCTACACCTTC	CASSTNTLNYGYTF
.	TRBJ1-1	.	17	TRBV7-2	TGTGCCAGCAGGGTAACAGGTGGGGCCGTCATGAACACTGAAGCTTTCTTT	CASRVTGGAVMNTEAFF